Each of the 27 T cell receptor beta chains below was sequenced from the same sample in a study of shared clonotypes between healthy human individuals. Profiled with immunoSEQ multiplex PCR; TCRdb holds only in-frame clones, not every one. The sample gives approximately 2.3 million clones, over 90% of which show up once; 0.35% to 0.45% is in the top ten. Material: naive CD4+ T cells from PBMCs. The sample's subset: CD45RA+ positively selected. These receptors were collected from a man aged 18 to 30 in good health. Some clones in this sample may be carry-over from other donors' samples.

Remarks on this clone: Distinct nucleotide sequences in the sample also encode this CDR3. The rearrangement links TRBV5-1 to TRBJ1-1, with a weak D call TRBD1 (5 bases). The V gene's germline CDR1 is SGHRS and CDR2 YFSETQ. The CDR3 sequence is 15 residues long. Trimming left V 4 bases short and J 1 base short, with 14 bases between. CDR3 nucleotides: TGCGCCAGCAGCCTTTTGGGACCTGGGAACACTGAAGCTTTCTTT. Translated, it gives CASSLLGPGNTEAFF.

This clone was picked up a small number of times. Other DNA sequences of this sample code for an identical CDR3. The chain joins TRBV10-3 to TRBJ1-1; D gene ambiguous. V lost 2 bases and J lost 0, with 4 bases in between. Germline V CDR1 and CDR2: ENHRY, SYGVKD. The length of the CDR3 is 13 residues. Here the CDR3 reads CAISETVNTEAFF. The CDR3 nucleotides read TGTGCCATCAGTGAGACAGTGAACACTGAAGCTTTCTTT.

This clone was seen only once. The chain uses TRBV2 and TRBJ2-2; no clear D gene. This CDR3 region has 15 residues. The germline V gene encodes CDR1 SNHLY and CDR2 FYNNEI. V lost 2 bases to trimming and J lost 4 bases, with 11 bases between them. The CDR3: CASSELGLGTGELFF. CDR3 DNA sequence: TGTGCCAGCAGTGAACTGGGCCTTGGCACCGGGGAGCTGTTTTTT.

The CDR3 loop reads CASSSKPAGQETQYF. The CDR3 nucleotides read TGTGCCAGCAGCTCCAAGCCGGCGGGGCAAGAGACCCAGTACTTC. V gene TRBV7-2 combines with J gene TRBJ2-5; tentative D call: TRBD2 (6 bases). V lost 4 bases and J 2 bases, leaving 14 bases between the germline ends. CDR3 length equals 15 residues. Per germline, CDR1 SGHTA and CDR2 FQGNSA.

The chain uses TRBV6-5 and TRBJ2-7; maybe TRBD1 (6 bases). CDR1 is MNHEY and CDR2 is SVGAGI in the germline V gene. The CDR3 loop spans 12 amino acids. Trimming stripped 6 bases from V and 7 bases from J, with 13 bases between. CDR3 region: CASSTGSDEQYF. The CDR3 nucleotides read TGTGCCAGCAGCACAGGGTCGGATGAGCAGTACTTC.

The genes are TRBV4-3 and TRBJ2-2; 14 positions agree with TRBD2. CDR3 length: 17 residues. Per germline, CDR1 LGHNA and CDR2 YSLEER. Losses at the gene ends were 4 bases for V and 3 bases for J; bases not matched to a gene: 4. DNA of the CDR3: TGCGCCAGCAGCCGAGGGACTAGCGGGAGTGACACCGGGGAGCTGTTTTTT. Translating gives CASSRGTSGSDTGELFF.

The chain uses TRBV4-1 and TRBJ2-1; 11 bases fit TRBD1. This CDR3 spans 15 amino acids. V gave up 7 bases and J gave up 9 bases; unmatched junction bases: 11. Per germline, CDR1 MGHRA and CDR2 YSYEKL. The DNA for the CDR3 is TGCGCCAGCACTCGCTCCGGGACAGGGGGGGTTGAGCAGTTCTTC. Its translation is CASTRSGTGGVEQFF.

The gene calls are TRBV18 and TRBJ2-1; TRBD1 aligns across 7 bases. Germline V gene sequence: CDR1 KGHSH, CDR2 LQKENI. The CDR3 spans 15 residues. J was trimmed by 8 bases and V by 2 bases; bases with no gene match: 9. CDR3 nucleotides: TGTGCCAGCTCACCATTATACGACAGGGTCGATGAGCAGTTCTTC. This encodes CASSPLYDRVDEQFF.

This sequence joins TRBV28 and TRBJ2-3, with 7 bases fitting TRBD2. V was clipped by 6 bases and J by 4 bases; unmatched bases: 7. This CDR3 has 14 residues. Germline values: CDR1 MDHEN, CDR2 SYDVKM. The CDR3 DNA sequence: TGTGCCAGCAGCACAAGCGGGAATTCAGATACGCAGTATTTT. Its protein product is CASSTSGNSDTQYF.

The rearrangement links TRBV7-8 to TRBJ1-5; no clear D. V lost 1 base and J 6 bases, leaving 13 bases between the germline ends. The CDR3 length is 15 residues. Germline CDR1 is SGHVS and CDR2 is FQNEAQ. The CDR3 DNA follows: TGTGCCAGCAGCTTAGTAGTGGGTTACGGTCAGCCCCAGCATTTT. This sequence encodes CASSLVVGYGQPQHF.

The CDR3 loop reads CASSSPRGGGKVEQYF. CDR3 in DNA: TGTGCCAGCAGTTCTCCCCGAGGGGGCGGGAAGGTCGAGCAGTACTTC. The chain carries TRBV27 and TRBJ2-7; D may be TRBD1 (7 bases). The V gene lost 4 bases and the J gene lost 6 bases, with 22 bases spanning the gap. Germline V gene data show CDR1 as MNHEY and CDR2 as SMNVEV (reference sequence). CDR3 length equals 16 residues.

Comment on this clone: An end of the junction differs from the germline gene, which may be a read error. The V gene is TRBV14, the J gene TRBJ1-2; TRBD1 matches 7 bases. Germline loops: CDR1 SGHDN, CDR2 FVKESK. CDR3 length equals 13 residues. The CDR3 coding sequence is TGTGCCAGCAGCCAAGAGTTACAGGGGACCCCCGGCTTC. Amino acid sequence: CASSQELQGTPGF.

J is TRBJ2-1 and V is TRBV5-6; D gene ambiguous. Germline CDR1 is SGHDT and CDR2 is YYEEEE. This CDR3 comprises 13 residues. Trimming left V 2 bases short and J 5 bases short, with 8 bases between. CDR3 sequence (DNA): TGTGCCAGCAGCTTTCAACCCCACAATGAGCAGTTCTTC. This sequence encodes CASSFQPHNEQFF.

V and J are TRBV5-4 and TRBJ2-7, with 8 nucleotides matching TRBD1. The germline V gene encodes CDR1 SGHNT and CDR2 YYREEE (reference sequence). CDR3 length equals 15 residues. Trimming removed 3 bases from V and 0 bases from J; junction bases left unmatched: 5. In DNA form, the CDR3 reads TGTGCCAGCAGCTCTTACAGGGGGGCCTCCTACGAGCAGTACTTC. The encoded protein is CASSSYRGASYEQYF.

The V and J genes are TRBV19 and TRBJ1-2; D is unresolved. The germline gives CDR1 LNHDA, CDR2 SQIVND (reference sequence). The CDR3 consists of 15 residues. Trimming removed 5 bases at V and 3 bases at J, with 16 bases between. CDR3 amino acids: CASSVQPGPYYGYTF. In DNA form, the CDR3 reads TGTGCCAGTAGTGTCCAACCCGGGCCTTACTATGGCTACACCTTC.

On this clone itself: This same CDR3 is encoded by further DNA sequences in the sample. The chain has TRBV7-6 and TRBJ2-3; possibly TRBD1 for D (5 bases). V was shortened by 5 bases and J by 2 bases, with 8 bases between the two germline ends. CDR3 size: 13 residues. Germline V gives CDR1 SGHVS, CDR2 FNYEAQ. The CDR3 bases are TGTGCCAGCAGCACAGGCGCCACAGATACGCAGTATTTT. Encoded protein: CASSTGATDTQYF. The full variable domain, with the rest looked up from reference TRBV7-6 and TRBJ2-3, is GAGVSQSPRYKVTKRGQDVALRCDPISGHVSLYWYRQALGQGPEFLTYFNYEAQQDKSGLPNDRFSAERPEGSISTLTIQRTEQRDSAMYRCASSTGATDTQYFGPGTRLTVL.

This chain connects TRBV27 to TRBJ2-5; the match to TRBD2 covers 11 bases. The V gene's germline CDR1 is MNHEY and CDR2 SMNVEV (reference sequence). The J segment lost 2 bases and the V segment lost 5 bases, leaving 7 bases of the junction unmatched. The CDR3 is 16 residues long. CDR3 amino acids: CASSPRGTSGQETQYF. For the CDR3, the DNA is TGTGCCAGCAGTCCGAGAGGGACTAGCGGTCAAGAGACCCAGTACTTC.

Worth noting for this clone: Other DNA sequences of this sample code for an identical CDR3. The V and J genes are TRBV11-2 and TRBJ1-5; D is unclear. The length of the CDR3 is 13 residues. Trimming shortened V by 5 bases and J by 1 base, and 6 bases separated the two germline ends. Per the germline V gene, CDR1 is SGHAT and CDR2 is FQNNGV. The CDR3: CASSQDSNQPQHF. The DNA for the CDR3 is TGTGCCAGCAGCCAGGACAGCAATCAGCCCCAGCATTTT. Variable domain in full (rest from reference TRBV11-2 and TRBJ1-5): EAGVAQSPRYKIIEKRQSVAFWCNPISGHATLYWYQQILGQGPKLLIQFQNNGVVDDSQLPKDRFSAERLKGVDSTLKIQPAKLEDSAVYLCASSQDSNQPQHFGDGTRLSIL.

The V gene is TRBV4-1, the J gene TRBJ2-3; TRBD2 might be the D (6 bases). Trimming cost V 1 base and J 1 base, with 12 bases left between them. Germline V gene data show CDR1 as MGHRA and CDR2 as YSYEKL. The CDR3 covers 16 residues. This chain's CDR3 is CASSQATGLGTDTQYF. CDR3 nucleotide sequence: TGCGCCAGCAGCCAAGCGACGGGACTGGGCACAGATACGCAGTATTTT.

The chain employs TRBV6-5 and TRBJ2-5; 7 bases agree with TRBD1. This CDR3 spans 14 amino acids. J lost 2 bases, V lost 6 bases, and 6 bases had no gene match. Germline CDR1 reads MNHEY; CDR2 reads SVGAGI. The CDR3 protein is CASSRTGLQETQYF. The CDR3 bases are TGTGCCAGCAGCAGGACAGGCCTACAAGAGACCCAGTACTTC.

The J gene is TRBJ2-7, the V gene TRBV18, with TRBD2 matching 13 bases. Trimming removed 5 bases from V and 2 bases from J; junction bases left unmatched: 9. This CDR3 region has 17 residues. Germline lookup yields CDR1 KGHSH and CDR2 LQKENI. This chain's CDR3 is CASSSGTSGTRPYEQYF. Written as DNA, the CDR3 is TGTGCCAGCTCATCCGGGACTAGCGGGACACGGCCCTACGAGCAGTACTTC.

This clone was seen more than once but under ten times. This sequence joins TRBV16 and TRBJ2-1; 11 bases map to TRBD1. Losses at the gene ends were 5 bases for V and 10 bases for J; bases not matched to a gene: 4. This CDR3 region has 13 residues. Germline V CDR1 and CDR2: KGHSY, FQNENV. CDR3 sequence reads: CASSGQGAGEQFF. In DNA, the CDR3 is TGTGCCAGCAGCGGACAGGGGGCGGGGGAGCAGTTCTTC.

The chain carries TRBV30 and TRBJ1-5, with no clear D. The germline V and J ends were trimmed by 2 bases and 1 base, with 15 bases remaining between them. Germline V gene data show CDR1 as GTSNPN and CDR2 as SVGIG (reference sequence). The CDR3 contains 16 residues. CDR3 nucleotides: TGTGCCTGGAGTCCACGGAGGTTGCGGAGCAATCAGCCCCAGCATTTT. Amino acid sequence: CAWSPRRLRSNQPQHF.

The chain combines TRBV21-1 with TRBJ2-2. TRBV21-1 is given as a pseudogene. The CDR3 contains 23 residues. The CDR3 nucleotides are TGTGCCAGCAGCAAAGCTTCCGACGGGGGCGAGAGATATAGCGGAACTCGCACCGGGGAGCTGTTTTTT. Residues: CASSKASDGGERYSGTRTGELFF.

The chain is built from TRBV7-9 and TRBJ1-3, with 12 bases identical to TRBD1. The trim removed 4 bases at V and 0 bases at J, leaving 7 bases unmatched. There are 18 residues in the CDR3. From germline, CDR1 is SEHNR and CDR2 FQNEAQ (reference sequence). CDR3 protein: CASSSGQGATRSGNTIYF. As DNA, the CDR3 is TGTGCCAGCAGCTCGGGACAGGGGGCAACCCGCTCTGGAAACACCATATATTTT.

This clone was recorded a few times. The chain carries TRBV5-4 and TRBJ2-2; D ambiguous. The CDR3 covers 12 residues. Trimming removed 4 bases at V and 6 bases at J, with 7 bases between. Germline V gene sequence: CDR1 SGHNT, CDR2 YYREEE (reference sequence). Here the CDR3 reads CASSLDAGELFF. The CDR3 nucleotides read TGTGCCAGCAGCCTGGATGCCGGGGAGCTGTTTTTT.

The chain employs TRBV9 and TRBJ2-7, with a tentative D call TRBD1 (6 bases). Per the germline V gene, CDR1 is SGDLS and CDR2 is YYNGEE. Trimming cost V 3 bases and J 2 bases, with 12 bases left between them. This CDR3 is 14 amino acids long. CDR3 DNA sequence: TGTGCCAGCAGCGGAGTCACAGGGACCTACGAGCAGTACTTC. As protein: CASSGVTGTYEQYF.